This T cell receptor (beta chain) was sequenced during a study of CD8+CD57+ T cells in acquired aplastic anemia. Genomic DNA acted as the template from which TCR beta VDJ combination and CDR3 sequence profiling were carried out. MiXCR, applied by TCRdb to the reads, yields one record per CDR3 protein. The sample consists of 110,000 or so distinct CDR3 sequences, 50% to 65% of them appearing once. Per germline, CDR1 SNHLY and CDR2 FYNNEI. Trimming removed 7 bases from V and 2 bases from J, with 6 bases in between. The CDR3 totals 13 residues. The sample was sorted CD4+, CD8+, or CD8+CD57+ T cells (not recorded which) from PBMCs. The source of this sequence is a human donor in good health, serving as a control. This chain uses TRBV2 with TRBJ2-6, with unresolved D. This CDR3 is CASISAGANVLTF. The CDR3 nucleotides are TGTGCCAGCATATCGGCTGGGGCCAACGTCCTGACTTTC.